Shown below are 7 T cell receptor beta chains from a single sample sequenced in a study of cytomegalovirus exposure and HLA in healthy donors. This PCR relied on a set of 60 Vbeta primers and 13 Jbeta primers. Generated by immunoSEQ multiplex PCR, the TCRdb table keeps only in-frame clones and is missing some. In the table there are approximately 90,000 clones, 63% of which are singletons. Sequencing was carried out using PBMCs. The receptors stem from a woman under 40 in good health and CMV-seronegative.

The V call is TRBV5-6, the J call TRBJ1-4; 7 nucleotides match TRBD1. The CDR3 sequence is 19 residues long. The V and J ends lost 1 base and 10 bases, in that order; junction bases with no gene match: 22. Germline V lookup: CDR1 SGHDT, CDR2 YYEEEE. CDR3 DNA sequence: TGTGCCAGCAGCTTGTTGGGTGCCGTGACAAGAGAGGGGGCCGCAAAACTGTTTTTT. Its translation: CASSLLGAVTREGAAKLFF.

This clone was seen a single time. This chain uses TRBV6-5 with TRBJ1-4; 7 bases match TRBD1. The germline gives CDR1 MNHEY, CDR2 SVGAGI. CDR3 size: 11 residues. After removal of 4 bases from V and 11 bases from J, the junction contained 1 base not matched to a gene. CDR3 nucleotide sequence: TGTGCCAGCAGTTCAGGGGGGAAACTGTTTTTT. Translated: CASSSGGKLFF.

The rearrangement links TRBV18 to TRBJ2-1, with 9 bases matching TRBD1. V lost 3 bases, J lost 0 bases, and 6 bases stayed unmatched. CDR1 is KGHSH and CDR2 is LQKENI in the germline V gene. The CDR3 spans 17 residues. The CDR3: CASSPPSDRGSYNEQFF. In nucleotides, the CDR3 is TGTGCCAGCTCACCTCCTTCGGACAGGGGCTCCTACAATGAGCAGTTCTTC.

The chain is built from TRBV6-5 and TRBJ1-2; 7 bases fit TRBD1. CDR1 is MNHEY, CDR2 SVGAGI, per germline. There are 14 residues in the CDR3. The junction had 7 bases not matched to a gene; V was cut back by 7 bases and J by 2 bases. The DNA for the CDR3 is TGTGCCAGCACCCCGAGGGGGCAGAACTATGGCTACACCTTC. As protein: CASTPRGQNYGYTF.

The CDR3 DNA follows: TGTGCCAGCAGATTGACAGGGGGCTACGGCTACACCTTC. It encodes CASRLTGGYGYTF. This sequence joins TRBV28 and TRBJ1-2; 10 bases match TRBD1. V was pared by 6 bases and J by 8 bases, with 6 bases of the junction left unmatched. The CDR3 runs to 13 residues. Germline CDR1 reads MDHEN; CDR2 reads SYDVKM.

The gene calls are TRBV2 and TRBJ2-3, with TRBD1 matching over 7 bases. From germline, CDR1 is SNHLY and CDR2 FYNNEI. The CDR3 contains 15 residues. J lost 3 bases, V lost 5 bases, and 8 bases had no gene match. The CDR3 DNA reads TGTGCCAGCAGTAATGACAGGGTAGGGACAGATACGCAGTATTTT. Protein: CASSNDRVGTDTQYF.

The genes are TRBV27 and TRBJ2-3; D perhaps matches TRBD1 (5 bases). The germline V gene has CDR1 MNHEY and CDR2 SMNVEV (reference sequence). The CDR3 contains 15 residues. V lost 6 bases and J 2 bases, leaving 15 bases between the germline ends. CDR3 sequence: CASSPYDSVTDTQYF. The CDR3 DNA is TGTGCCAGCAGCCCTTATGACAGCGTCACAGATACGCAGTATTTT.